Described below is a single T cell receptor beta chain sequence and its context. This sample was taken from a study of blood T cell repertoires in COVID-19. Overall study context: T cells, B-cell-depleted T cells, or PBMCs supplied cDNA or gDNA.

Measured with immunoSEQ multiplex PCR; TCRdb has only the in-frame clones, and not every one. The sample has roughly 240,000 clones; 75% to 85% are singletons. From germline, CDR1 is SGHAT and CDR2 FQNNGV. V dropped 6 bases and J dropped 4; count of bases not matched to a gene: 10. The CDR3 runs to 15 residues. This TCR was sampled from a man in his forties or fifties with COVID-19, enrolled during active disease. Sequenced sample: peripheral blood. The chain is built from TRBV11-2 and TRBJ2-7, with 9 positions matching TRBD1. The CDR3 DNA reads as TGTGCCAGCAGACTATCCGGGACAGGGTTTTACGAGCAGTACTTC. This codes for CASRLSGTGFYEQYF.